The present entry profiles one T cell receptor (beta chain) with its context. Which antigen it targets is not known. Nothing much larger sits one base from this clone, and base qualities are not available. The junction shows trimming of 5 bases on V and 7 bases on J, and the gene matches do not reach 8 bases of it. CDR1 and CDR2, looked up from the germline V gene, are SGHVS and FQNEAQ. Measured from the cysteine to the phenylalanine, the CDR3 is 14 residues long. Only the CDR3 region is kept as DNA, spanning 42 bases read in frame from base 1. This sample is part of a study of CD4 T cells in relation to SARS-CoV-2 and coronaviruses (dated by TCRdb to about 2021). Broadly, across the study: In the ViraFEST assay, PBMCs were cultured with antigen for about 9 days, after which TCR beta CDR3s were sequenced to identify clonal expansions specific to the antigen. Across all 12 patients in the convalescent cohort, the median age was roughly 38 years, with a range of roughly 20 to 80 years. Of the approximately 12 convalescent patients, 8 were male and 4 were female, and two of the subjects were Hispanic. HLA restriction was mapped for shared crossreactive spike epitopes using patient-derived lymphoblastoid cell lines. At the level of individual TCR clonotypes, the study measured memory CD4+ T cell crossreactivity between SARS-CoV-2 spike protein and common cold coronavirus spike proteins. The Adaptive Biotechnologies TCR-sequencing kit was used to sequence samples from a few pre-COVID donors and the naive versus memory experiments, whereas other data were Illumina-based. A different TCR-beta assay, based on Illumina, was used to sequence expansion assays from other donors in the study.

Findings and caveats that apply to the study as a whole: In around three fifths of donors, memory CD4+ clonotypes turned up that crossrecognized SARS-CoV-2 and at least one common cold coronavirus spike. Crossreactive clones showed significantly weaker SARS-CoV-2-driven expansion than monoreactive clones, consistent with antigenic imprinting. Small numbers of patients and of tested TCRs limited the study. Crossreactivity analysis was centred on spike protein, so crossreactivity against other viral proteins was not assessed. Because no donor provided both pre-pandemic and post-infection samples, tracing the source of pre-existing responses was limited. Naive versus memory sequencing indicated the assay detects memory recall responses rather than primary responses primed during culture.

Survey-level immunoSEQ TCR-beta sequencing was performed on DNA from CEF-cultured naive and memory CD4+ T cells. In the original analysis: Preprocessing removed nonproductive sequences and CDR3s not starting with C, not ending with F or W, or shorter than 7 amino acids. The MANAFEST web app identified antigen-specific clonotypes based on expansion compared with the reference and other culture wells. A clone was considered positive if significant expansion relative to the reference culture was observed in 2 of 3 replicate wells at an FDR below 0.05. Positive clones also required significant expansion versus all other tandem wells and an odds ratio above 5. Cultured and uncultured naive and memory CD4+ repertoires were searched for previously identified spike- and CEF-reactive CDR3s. After three terminal residues were trimmed from each end, CDR3 homology was quantified as pairwise Levenshtein distance using the stringdist R package. In TCRdb, the immuneACCESS table is reduced to in-frame sequences with V and J assigned. These tables do not hold every clone; where another copy was compared, an unresolved V gene accounts for under half, and the others remain unexplained. V and J calls and clone size follow that table, whereas D and trimming were derived from the DNA. A total of some 46,000 clones appear in this sample, over 70% of them only once. More than 1.3% of the sample is taken by the ten largest.

To separate naive from memory CD4+ T cells, cryopreserved PBMCs first underwent CD4 enrichment and then EasySep naive CD4+ T cell enrichment. Sorted naive or memory CD4+ T cells (about 9.6 x 10^4) were cultured 1:1 with T cell-depleted PBMCs and CEF peptides for approximately 9 days. Triplicate replicate wells were generally used for each peptide culture condition. Ficoll-Paque PLUS gradient centrifugation was used to isolate PBMCs from either whole blood or leukapheresis product. PBMCs were either cryopreserved at -140°C or used fresh in the expansion assay. The QIAamp Micro DNA Kit was used to extract genomic DNA from the CD4+ T cells.

The material sequenced was naive CD4+ T cells from PBMCs, cultured in vitro. In light of the paper, this sample's cell subset or site label describes: naive CD4+ T cells isolated by negative enrichment. The sequence derives from an adult with COVID-19. The rearranged chain carries TRBV7-8 and TRBJ2-7; 10 central nucleotides agree with TRBD2. The nucleotide sequence reads as follows: TGTGCCAGCAGCCTAAGGACTAGCGGAGAAGAGCAGTACTTC. This is translated as CASSLRTSGEEQYF.